This TCR beta chain stems from a study of identical twins. The study, taken as a whole, reports: Findings depended on cross-sectional statistics rather than tracking the same donors.

Germline-derived CDR1 and CDR2 are SQVTM and ANQGSEA. This CDR3 is 12 amino acids long. Trimming pared 5 bases from V and 5 bases from J, leaving 13 bases between. About this clonotype itself: Its antigen is unknown.

TCRdb recomputed calls from the 5' RACE reads with MiXCR, one row per CDR3 protein. The sample has under 900,000 distinct CDR3 sequences, around a sixth seen once; the top ten hold roughly 14%. The same sample was also studied in work on T cells expressing NK-cell markers. That paper states: The CD3+CD56-NKG2C+ fraction was also led by these clonotypes in a few donors.

The gene calls are TRBV29-1 and TRBJ2-7; D uncertain. This TCR was recovered from a young woman in good health. Sequencing was done on a sample of PBMCs. CDR3 in DNA: TGCAGCGTTCGGGTCGGACCCCACGAGCAGTACTTC. This gives the protein CSVRVGPHEQYF.